What follows describes a single T cell receptor beta chain. This sample's time point: patch test 3, about 24 weeks after DPC sensitization. Documented treatment: therapeutic diphenylcyclopropenone sensitization with weekly scalp DPC. The length of the CDR3 is 14 residues. Trimming took 3 bases from V and 0 from J, leaving 6 bases between them. These data come from a study of human T cells and chemical hapten exposure. In the study overall: Each patch test put 0.01% DPC on the upper back, and results were read at 6 days.

A single record per CDR3 protein comes from TCRdb applying MiXCR to the RACE reads. The data contain more than 80,000 distinct CDR3 sequences, 10% to 13% of them singletons. This clonotype was obtained from a woman aged 45-60 years with alopecia areata. Some clones in this sample may be carry-over from other donors' samples. The sequencing here drew on whole blood, taken in connection with sensitization to the hapten diphenylcyclopropenone (DPC). J is TRBJ1-3 and V is TRBV12-3 or TRBV12-4; unclear D gene. Here the CDR3 reads CASSFDFSGNTIYF. The CDR3 DNA is TGTGCCAGCAGTTTTGACTTCTCTGGAAACACCATATATTTT.